One and the same sample provided the 8 T cell receptor beta chains below, sequenced in a study of T cell clonality in common variable immunodeficiency. Whole-study findings and limits: Reportedly, TCR beta sequences from common variable immunodeficiency showed fewer deletions and N-nucleotide insertions.

These TCRs' antigens remain unknown. Sequencing used immunoSEQ multiplex PCR; TCRdb keeps in-frame clones, though not all of them. The data show some 42,000 clones, with none appearing a single time. The sequenced sample consisted of peripheral blood mononuclear cells. The receptors here all came from a human donor with common variable immunodeficiency.

With regard to this clone: Read coverage stops 3 residues before the CDR3 terminus; the germline J gene supplies the remainder. The rearrangement uses TRBV19 and TRBJ1-6; D may be TRBD1 (5 bases). Germline V CDR1 and CDR2: LNHDA, SQIVND (reference sequence). Trimming stripped 7 bases from V and 4 bases from J, with 11 bases between. The CDR3 length is 14 residues. This CDR3 is CASNGDSYNSPLHF. CDR3 DNA (partial): TGTGCCAGTAACGGAGACAGTTATAATTCACCC.

Notes on this clone: The read halts 3 residues ahead of the CDR3 end, with the missing end drawn from the germline J gene. The chain uses TRBV2 and TRBJ2-7, with D tentatively TRBD1 or TRBD2 (5 bases each). The CDR3 runs 15 residues. Trimming pared 5 bases from V and 4 bases from J, leaving 18 bases between. Germline values: CDR1 SNHLY, CDR2 FYNNEI. Partial CDR3 DNA: TGTGCCAGCAGTTCCTTTGAGGGGAATATGTACGAG. Protein sequence: CASSSFEGNMYE. The entire CDR3 protein is CASSSFEGNMYEQYF.

A note on this clone: The CDR3 goes on 3 residues after the read ends, and that part is filled in from the germline J gene. The chain is built from TRBV20-1 and TRBJ1-2, with TRBD1 matching 7 bases. The CDR3 sequence is 14 residues long. Trimming at V came to 5 bases and at J to 6 bases, leaving 12 bases not matched to a gene. From germline, CDR1 is DFQATT and CDR2 SNEGSKA (reference sequence). The CDR3 bases that were read are TGCAGTGCTGGAGCAGACAGGGAGGGTCATGGC. This codes for CSAGADREGHG. The full CDR3 sequence reads CSAGADREGHGYTF.

A few counts support this clone. The read falls 3 residues short of the CDR3 end, and the missing part is taken from the germline J gene. Within the sample, other DNA sequences also encode this same CDR3. This sequence joins TRBV2 and TRBJ2-2; perhaps TRBD2 as D (5 bases). This CDR3 region has 14 residues. Looked up from germline, CDR1 is SNHLY and CDR2 is FYNNEI. Trimming stripped 1 base from V and 4 bases from J, with 7 bases between. CDR3 sequence: CASSEGRGTGELFF. The covered CDR3 bases are TGTGCCAGCAGTGAAGGACGGGGCACCGGGGAG.

As for this clone: Read sequence stops 3 residues before the CDR3 end, and the germline J gene provides the missing end. This sequence joins TRBV5-1 and TRBJ1-2; D not certain. Trimming shortened V by 0 bases and J by 6 bases, and 21 bases separated the two germline ends. Germline loops: CDR1 SGHRS, CDR2 YFSETQ. The CDR3 totals 17 residues. This CDR3 is CASSLEGLQIVFNGYTF. The sequenced part of the CDR3 DNA is TGCGCCAGCAGCTTGGAAGGGTTGCAGATAGTGTTTAATGGC.

This clone was observed many times. Read coverage stops 3 residues before the CDR3 terminus; the germline J gene supplies the remainder. The chain couples TRBV5-1 to TRBJ2-2, with a weak D call TRBD1 (5 bases). The CDR3 spans 16 residues. Trimming cost V 1 base and J 1 base, with 11 bases left between them. Germline V CDR1 and CDR2: SGHRS, YFSETQ. CDR3 DNA (partial): TGCGCCAGCAGCTTGAGGTTAACAGGGAACACCGGGGAG. Protein: CASSLRLTGNTGE. The full CDR3 is CASSLRLTGNTGELFF.

This clone was counted ten times or more. At one end the junction does not follow the germline gene, possibly because of a read error. The read falls 3 residues short of the CDR3 end, and the missing part is taken from the germline J gene. V gene TRBV4-2 combines with J gene TRBJ2-7; D is perhaps TRBD1 (6 bases). CDR1 is LGHNA, CDR2 YNFKEQ, per germline. The CDR3 spans 16 residues. CDR3 region: CASSQDRAEQGHEQYF. The sequenced CDR3 bases are TGCGCCAGCAGCCAAGATCGCGCGGAACAGGGTCACGAG.

Ten or more counts support this clone. From the germline J gene comes the end of the CDR3, since the read stops 3 residues before it. The chain links TRBV19 to TRBJ1-1, with a weak D call TRBD1 (5 bases). Germline assignment: CDR1 LNHDA and CDR2 SQIVND (reference sequence). V lost 3 bases, J lost 1 base, and 9 bases lay in between. CDR3 length: 14 amino acids. The sequenced part of the CDR3 DNA is TGTGCCAGTAGTATCCAGGGCGGGAACACTGAA. Translation: CASSIQGGNTE. The entire CDR3 protein reads CASSIQGGNTEAFF. Full variable domain (remainder filled in from reference TRBV19 and TRBJ1-1): DGGITQSPKYLFRKEGQNVTLSCEQNLNHDAMYWYRQDPGQGLRLIYYSQIVNDFQKGDIAEGYSVSREKKESFPLTVTSAQKNPTAFYLCASSIQGGNTEAFFGQGTRLTVV.